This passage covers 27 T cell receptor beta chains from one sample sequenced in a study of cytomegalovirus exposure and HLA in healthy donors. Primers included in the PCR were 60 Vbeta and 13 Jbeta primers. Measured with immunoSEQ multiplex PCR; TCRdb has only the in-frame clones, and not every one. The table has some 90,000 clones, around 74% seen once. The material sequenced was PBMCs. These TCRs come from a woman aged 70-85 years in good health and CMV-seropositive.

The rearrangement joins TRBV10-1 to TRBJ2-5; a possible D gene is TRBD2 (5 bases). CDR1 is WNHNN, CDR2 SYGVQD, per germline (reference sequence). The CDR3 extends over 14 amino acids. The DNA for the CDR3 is TGCGCTTCATCCCCTAGCAGATTACAAGAGACCCAGTACTTC. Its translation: CASSPSRLQETQYF.

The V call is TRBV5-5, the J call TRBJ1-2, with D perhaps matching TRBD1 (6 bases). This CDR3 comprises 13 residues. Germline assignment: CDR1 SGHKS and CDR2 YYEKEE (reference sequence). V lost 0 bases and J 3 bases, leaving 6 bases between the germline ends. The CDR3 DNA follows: TGTGCCAGCAGCTTGGAGGGGGACTATGGCTACACCTTC. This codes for CASSLEGDYGYTF.

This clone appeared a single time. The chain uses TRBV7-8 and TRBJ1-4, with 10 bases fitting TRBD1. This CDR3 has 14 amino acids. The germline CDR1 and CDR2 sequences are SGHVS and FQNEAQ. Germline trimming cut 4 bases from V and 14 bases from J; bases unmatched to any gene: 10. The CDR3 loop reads CASSSRQGAIGLFF. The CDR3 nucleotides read TGTGCCAGCAGCTCGAGACAGGGGGCGATCGGTCTGTTTTTT.

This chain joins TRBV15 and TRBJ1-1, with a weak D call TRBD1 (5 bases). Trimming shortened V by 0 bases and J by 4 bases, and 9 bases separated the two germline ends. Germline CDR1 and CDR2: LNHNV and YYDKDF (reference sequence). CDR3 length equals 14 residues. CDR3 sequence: CATSRDFGGTEAFF. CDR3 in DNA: TGTGCCACCAGCAGAGATTTCGGGGGCACTGAAGCTTTCTTT.

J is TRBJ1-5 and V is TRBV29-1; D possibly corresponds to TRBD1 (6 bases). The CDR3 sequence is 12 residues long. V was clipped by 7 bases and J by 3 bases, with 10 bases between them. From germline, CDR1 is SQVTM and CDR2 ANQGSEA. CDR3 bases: TGCAGCGCCCGGGACATCAATCAGCCCCAGCATTTT. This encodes CSARDINQPQHF.

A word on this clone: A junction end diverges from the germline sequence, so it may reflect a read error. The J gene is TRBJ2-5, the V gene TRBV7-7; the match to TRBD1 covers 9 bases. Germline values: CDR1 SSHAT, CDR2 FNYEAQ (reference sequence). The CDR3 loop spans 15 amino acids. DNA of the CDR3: TGTGCTAGCAGCTTACTGACAGGGGGTGCCGAGACCCAGTACTTC. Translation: CASSLLTGGAETQYF.

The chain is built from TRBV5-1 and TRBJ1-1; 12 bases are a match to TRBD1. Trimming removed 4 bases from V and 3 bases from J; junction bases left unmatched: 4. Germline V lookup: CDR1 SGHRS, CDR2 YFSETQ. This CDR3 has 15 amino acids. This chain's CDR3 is CASSRGTGGDTEAFF. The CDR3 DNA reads TGCGCCAGCAGCAGGGGGACAGGGGGCGACACTGAAGCTTTCTTT. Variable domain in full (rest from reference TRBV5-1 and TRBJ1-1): KAGVTQTPRYLIKTRGQQVTLSCSPISGHRSVSWYQQTPGQGLQFLFEYFSETQRNKGNFPGRFSGRQFSNSRSEMNVSTLELGDSALYLCASSRGTGGDTEAFFGQGTRLTVV.

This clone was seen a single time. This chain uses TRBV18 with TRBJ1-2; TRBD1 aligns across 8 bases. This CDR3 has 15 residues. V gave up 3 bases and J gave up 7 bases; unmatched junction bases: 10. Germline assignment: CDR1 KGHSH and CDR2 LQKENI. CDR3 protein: CASSPYTDRVGGYTF. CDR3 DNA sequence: TGTGCCAGCTCACCCTACACGGACAGGGTGGGTGGCTACACCTTC.

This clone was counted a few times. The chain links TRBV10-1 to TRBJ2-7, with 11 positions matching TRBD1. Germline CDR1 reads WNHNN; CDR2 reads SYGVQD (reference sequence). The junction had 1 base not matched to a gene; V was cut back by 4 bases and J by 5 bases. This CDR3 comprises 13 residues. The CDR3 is CASSAGQGDEQYF. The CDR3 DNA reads TGCGCCAGCAGTGCGGGACAGGGGGACGAGCAGTACTTC.

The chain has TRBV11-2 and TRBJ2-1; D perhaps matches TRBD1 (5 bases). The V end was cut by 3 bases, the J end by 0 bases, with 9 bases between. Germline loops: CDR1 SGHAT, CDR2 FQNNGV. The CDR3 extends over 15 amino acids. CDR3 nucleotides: TGTGCCAGCAGCTTGGGGCAGAGCTCCTACAATGAGCAGTTCTTC. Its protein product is CASSLGQSSYNEQFF.

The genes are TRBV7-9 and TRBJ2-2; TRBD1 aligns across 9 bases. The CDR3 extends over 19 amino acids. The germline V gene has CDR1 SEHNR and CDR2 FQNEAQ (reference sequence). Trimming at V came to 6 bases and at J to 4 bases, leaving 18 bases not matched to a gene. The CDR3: CASSRLGTGFSPSTGELFF. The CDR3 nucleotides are TGTGCCAGCAGTCGACTCGGGACAGGGTTTTCCCCCTCCACCGGGGAGCTGTTTTTT.

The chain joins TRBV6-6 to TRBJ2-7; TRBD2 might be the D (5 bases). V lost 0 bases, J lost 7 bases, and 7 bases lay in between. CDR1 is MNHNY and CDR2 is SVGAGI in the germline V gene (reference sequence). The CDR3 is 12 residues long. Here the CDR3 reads CASSYSKREQYF. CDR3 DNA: TGTGCCAGCAGTTACTCGAAGCGGGAGCAGTACTTC.

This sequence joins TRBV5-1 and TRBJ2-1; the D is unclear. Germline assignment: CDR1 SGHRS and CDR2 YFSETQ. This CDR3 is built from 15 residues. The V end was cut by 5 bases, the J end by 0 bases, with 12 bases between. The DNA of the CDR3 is TGCGCCAGCAGTACGACTGTGAGCTCCTACAATGAGCAGTTCTTC. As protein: CASSTTVSSYNEQFF.

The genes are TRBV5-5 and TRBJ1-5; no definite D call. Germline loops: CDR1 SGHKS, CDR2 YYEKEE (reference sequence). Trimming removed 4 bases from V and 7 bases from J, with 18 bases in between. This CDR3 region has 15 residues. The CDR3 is CASSPDGEPEQPQHF. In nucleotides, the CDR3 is TGTGCCAGCAGCCCCGACGGGGAACCAGAACAGCCCCAGCATTTT.

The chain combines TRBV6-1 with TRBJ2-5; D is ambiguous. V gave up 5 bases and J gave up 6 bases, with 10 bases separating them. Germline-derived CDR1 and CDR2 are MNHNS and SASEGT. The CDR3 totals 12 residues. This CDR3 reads CASSTQLKTQYF. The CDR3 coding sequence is TGTGCCAGCAGTACACAATTGAAGACCCAGTACTTC.

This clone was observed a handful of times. The CDR3 DNA sequence: TGTGCCAGCAGCGTAGTGCCTAGCGGGATCACAGATACGCAGTATTTT. Encoded protein: CASSVVPSGITDTQYF. The genes are TRBV9 and TRBJ2-3; 9 nucleotides match TRBD2. This CDR3 has 16 amino acids. V lost 0 bases, J lost 2 bases, and 4 bases stayed unmatched. Germline V lookup: CDR1 SGDLS, CDR2 YYNGEE.

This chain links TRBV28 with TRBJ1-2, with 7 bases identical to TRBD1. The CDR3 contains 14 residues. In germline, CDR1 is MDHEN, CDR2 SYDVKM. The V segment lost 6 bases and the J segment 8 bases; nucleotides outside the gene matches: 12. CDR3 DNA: TGTGCCAGCAGGCCCGGGCAGGGGGAGAGGGGCTACACCTTC. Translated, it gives CASRPGQGERGYTF.

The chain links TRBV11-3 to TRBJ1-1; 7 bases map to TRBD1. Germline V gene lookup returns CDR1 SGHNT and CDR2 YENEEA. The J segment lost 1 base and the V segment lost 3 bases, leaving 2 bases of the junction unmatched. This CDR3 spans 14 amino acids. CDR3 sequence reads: CASSLGTANTEAFF. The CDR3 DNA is TGTGCCAGCAGCTTGGGGACAGCGAACACTGAAGCTTTCTTT.

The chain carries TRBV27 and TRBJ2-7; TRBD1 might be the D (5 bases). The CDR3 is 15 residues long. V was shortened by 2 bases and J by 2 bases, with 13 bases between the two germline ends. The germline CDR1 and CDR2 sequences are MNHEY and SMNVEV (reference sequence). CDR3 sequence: CASSLIRTTTYEQYF. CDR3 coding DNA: TGTGCCAGCAGTTTAATTCGGACAACAACCTACGAGCAGTACTTC.

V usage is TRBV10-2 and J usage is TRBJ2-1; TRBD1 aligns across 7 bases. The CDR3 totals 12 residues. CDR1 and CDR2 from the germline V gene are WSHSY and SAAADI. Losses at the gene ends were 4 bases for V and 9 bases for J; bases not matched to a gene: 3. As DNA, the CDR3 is TGCGCCAGCAGTGGTTACAGGGGTGAGCAGTTCTTC. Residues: CASSGYRGEQFF.

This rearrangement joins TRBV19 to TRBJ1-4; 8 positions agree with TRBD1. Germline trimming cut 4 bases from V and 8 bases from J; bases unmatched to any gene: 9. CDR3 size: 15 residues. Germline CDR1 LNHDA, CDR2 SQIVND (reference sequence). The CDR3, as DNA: TGTGCCAGTAGTAGGGTCGGACAGGGAGAAGAAAAACTGTTTTTT. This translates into CASSRVGQGEEKLFF. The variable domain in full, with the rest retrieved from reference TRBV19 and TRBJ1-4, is DGGITQSPKYLFRKEGQNVTLSCEQNLNHDAMYWYRQDPGQGLRLIYYSQIVNDFQKGDIAEGYSVSREKKESFPLTVTSAQKNPTAFYLCASSRVGQGEEKLFFGSGTQLSVL.

The CDR3 here is CAGRGGRWTGELFF. The CDR3 coding sequence is TGTGCCGGCCGGGGGGGGCGGTGGACCGGGGAGCTGTTTTTT. V and J are TRBV2 and TRBJ2-2; 8 bases are shared with TRBD2. J lost 5 bases, V lost 11 bases, and 10 bases had no gene match. Germline-derived CDR1 and CDR2 are SNHLY and FYNNEI. CDR3 length: 14 residues.

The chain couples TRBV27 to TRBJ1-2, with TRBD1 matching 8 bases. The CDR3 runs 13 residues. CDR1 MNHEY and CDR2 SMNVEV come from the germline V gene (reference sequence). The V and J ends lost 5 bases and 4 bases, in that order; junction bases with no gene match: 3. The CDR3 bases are TGTGCCAGCAGTGGACAGGGCCCCTATGGCTACACCTTC. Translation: CASSGQGPYGYTF.

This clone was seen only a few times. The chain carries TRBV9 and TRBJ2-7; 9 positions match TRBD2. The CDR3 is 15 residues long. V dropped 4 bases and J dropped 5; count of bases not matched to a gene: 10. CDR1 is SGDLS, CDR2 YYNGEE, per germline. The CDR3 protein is CASSIGTSSFHEQYF. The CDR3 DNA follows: TGTGCCAGCAGCATCGGGACTAGCTCTTTCCACGAGCAGTACTTC. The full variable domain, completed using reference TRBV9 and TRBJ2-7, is DSGVTQTPKHLITATGQRVTLRCSPRSGDLSVYWYQQSLDQGLQFLIQYYNGEERAKGNILERFSAQQFPDLHSELNLSSLELGDSALYFCASSIGTSSFHEQYFGPGTRLTVT.

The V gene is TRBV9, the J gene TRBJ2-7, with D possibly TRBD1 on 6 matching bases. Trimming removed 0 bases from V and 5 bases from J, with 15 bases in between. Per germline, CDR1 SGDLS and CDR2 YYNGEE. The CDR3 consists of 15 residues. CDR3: CASSVGGRGSDEQYF. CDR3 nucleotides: TGTGCCAGCAGCGTAGGAGGCAGGGGATCCGACGAGCAGTACTTC.

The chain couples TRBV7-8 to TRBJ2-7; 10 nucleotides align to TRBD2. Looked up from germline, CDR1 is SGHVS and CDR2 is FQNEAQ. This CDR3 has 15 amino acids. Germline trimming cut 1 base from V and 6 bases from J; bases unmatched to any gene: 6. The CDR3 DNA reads TGTGCCAGCAGCTTAGTGGCTAGCGGGAGCCCCGAGCAGTACTTC. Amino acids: CASSLVASGSPEQYF. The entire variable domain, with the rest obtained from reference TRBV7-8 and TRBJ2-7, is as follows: GAGVSQSPRYKVAKRGQDVALRCDPISGHVSLFWYQQALGQGPEFLTYFQNEAQLDKSGLPSDRFFAERPEGSVSTLKIQRTQQEDSAVYLCASSLVASGSPEQYFGPGTRLTVT.

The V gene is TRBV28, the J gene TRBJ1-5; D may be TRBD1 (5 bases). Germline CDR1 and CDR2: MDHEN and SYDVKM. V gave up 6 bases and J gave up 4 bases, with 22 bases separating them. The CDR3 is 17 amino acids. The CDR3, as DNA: TGTGCCAGCAGCCCGACCAGGGTTTACAAGAGGAATCAGCCCCAGCATTTT. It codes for CASSPTRVYKRNQPQHF. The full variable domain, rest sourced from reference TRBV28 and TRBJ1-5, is DVKVTQSSRYLVKRTGEKVFLECVQDMDHENMFWYRQDPGLGLRLIYFSYDVKMKEKGDIPEGYSVSREKKERFSLILESASTNQTSMYLCASSPTRVYKRNQPQHFGDGTRLSIL.